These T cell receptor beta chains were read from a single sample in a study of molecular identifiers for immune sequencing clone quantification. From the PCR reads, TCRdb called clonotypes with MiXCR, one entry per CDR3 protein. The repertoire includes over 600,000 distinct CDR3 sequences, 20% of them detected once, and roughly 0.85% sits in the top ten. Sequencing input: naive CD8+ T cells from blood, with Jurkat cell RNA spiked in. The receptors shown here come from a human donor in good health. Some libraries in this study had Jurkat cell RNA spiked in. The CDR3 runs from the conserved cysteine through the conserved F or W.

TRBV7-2,CASSLPGPGELLF
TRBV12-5,CASDVPNETGELFF
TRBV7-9,CASSFTGPRWETQYF
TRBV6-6,CASSYSREPEQYF
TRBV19,CASSFDQGKTEAFF
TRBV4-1,CASSQPGGGGGQETQYF
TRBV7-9,CASSPRQAISTDTQYF
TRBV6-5,CASSFSLARGKMIYEQYF
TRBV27,CASSLSWGTPGYTF
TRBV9,CASSMGTGFAGELFF
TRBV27,CASRITGNSPLHF
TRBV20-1,CSASTSGYEQYF
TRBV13,CASSIDRGLAGNNEQFF
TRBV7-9,CASSLPAGYEQYF
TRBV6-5,CASSPTGLREKLFF
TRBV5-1,CASRLGTSGSDEQYF
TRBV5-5,CASSEAGSIYEQYF
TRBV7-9,CASSLVGERYF
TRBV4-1,CASSQEPPGLAGGSGELFF
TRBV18,CASSPNPGLADYEQYF
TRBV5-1,CASSLDRTDTDTQYF
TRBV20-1,CSARVPTSGRAGEQFF
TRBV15,CATSSRLAGGLSSYEQYF
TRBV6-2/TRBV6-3,CASSTRDRGRLQETQYF
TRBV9,CASNVWGYDNEQFF
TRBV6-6,CASSYSQGAHEQYF
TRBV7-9,CASSSTSGGRYEQYF
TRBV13,CASSFTGRADEQYF
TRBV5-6,CASSTDGTGGYNEQFF
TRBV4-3,CASSRVGATNEKLFF
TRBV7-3,CASSVIQGAIGELFF
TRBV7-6,CASSLDRASGPQETQYF
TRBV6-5,CASSYSARTEQYF